The source of this TCR beta chain is a study of shared clonotypes between healthy human individuals. Study results and limitations: The sharing of 4.5% to 6.5% of naive CD4 clonotypes was seen across a handful of donors. The four-donor shared clonotypes exceeded non-shared clonotypes in generation probability, with non-shared ones scoring lower.

Comment on this clone: Antigen: not known.

Produced via immunoSEQ multiplex PCR; TCRdb's table is partial and in-frame only. Of about a million clones listed, around 77% are singletons. Germline CDR1 and CDR2: SGHTS and YDEGEE. The CDR3 loop spans 14 amino acids. V was pared by 7 bases and J by 7 bases, with 11 bases of the junction left unmatched. In the CD4+ fraction, cells were divided into CD45RA+ naive and CD45RA-negative memory subsets. The sequence derives from a man aged 18 to 30 in good health. Some clones in this sample may be carry-over from other donors' samples. The sample taken for sequencing was memory CD4+ T cells from PBMCs. Subset defined: CD45RA-negative fraction. V gene TRBV5-8 combines with J gene TRBJ2-1; 7 bases map to TRBD1. The CDR3 nucleotides read TGTGCCAGCGGAGGCCGGGACAGCTGGAATGAGCAGTTCTTC. The encoded protein is CASGGRDSWNEQFF.